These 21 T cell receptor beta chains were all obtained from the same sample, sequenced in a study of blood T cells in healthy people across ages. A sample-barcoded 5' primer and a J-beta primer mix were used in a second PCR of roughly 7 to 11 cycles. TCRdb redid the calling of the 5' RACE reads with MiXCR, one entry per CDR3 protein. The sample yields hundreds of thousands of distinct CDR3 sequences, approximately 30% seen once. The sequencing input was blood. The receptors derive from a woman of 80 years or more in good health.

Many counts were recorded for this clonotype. The CDR3 bases are TGCAGTGCTAGGATATCGGGACAGACCCTCTCTGGGGCCAACGTCCTGACTTTC. It translates to CSARISGQTLSGANVLTF. V gene TRBV20-1 combines with J gene TRBJ2-6; 7 bases fit TRBD1. Germline CDR1 reads DFQATT; CDR2 reads SNEGSKA (reference sequence). V was pared by 3 bases and J by 0 bases, with 11 bases of the junction left unmatched. The CDR3 totals 18 residues.

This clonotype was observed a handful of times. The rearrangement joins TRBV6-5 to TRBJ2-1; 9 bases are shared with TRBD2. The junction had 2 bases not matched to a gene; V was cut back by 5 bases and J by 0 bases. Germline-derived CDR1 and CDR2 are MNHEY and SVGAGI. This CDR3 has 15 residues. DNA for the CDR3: TGTGCCAGCAGTGGAGCGGGGGGCTCCTACAATGAGCAGTTCTTC. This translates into CASSGAGGSYNEQFF.

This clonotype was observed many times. This CDR3 reads CASSLMGRAAMYQETQYF. DNA for the CDR3: TGTGCCAGCAGCTTAATGGGCCGGGCAGCGATGTACCAAGAGACCCAGTACTTC. The chain uses TRBV7-3 and TRBJ2-5; D uncertain. The CDR3 is made up of 18 amino acids. The V gene's germline CDR1 is SGHTA and CDR2 FQGTGA. The V gene lost 1 base and the J gene lost 0 bases, with 18 bases spanning the gap.

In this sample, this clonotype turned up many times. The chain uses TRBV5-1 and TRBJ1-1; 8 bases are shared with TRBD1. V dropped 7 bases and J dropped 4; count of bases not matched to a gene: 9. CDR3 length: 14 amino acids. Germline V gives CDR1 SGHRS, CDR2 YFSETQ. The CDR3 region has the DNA TGCGCCAGCGGAGGACGGACAGGGTCCACTGAAGCTTTCTTT. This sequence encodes CASGGRTGSTEAFF. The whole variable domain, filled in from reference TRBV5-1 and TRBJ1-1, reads KAGVTQTPRYLIKTRGQQVTLSCSPISGHRSVSWYQQTPGQGLQFLFEYFSETQRNKGNFPGRFSGRQFSNSRSEMNVSTLELGDSALYLCASGGRTGSTEAFFGQGTRLTVV.

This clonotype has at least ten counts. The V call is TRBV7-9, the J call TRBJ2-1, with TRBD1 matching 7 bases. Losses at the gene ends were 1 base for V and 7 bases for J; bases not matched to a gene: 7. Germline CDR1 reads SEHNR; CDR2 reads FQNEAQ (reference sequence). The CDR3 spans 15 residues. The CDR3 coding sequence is TGTGCCAGCAGCTTAGGCAGGGGGTACGGGAATGAGCAGTTCTTC. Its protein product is CASSLGRGYGNEQFF.

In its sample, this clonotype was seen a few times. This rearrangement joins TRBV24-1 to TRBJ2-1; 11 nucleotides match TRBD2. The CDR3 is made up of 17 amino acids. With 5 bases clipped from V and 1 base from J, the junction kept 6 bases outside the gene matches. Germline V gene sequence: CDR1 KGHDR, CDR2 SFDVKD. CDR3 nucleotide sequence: TGTGCCACCAGTGGTGCGACTAGCGGGGCTTCCTACAATGAGCAGTTCTTC. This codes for CATSGATSGASYNEQFF.

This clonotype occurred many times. The CDR3 coding sequence is TGTGCCAGCAGCTCCCTCGGAATTCAGTACTTC. This gives the protein CASSSLGIQYF. This chain connects TRBV7-2 to TRBJ2-4; no firm D call. Germline CDR1 and CDR2: SGHTA and FQGNSA. V gave up 4 bases and J gave up 10 bases, with 8 bases separating them. The CDR3 sequence is 11 residues long.

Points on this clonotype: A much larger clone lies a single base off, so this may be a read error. CDR3 loop: CTWSVKGGEQFF. CDR3 sequence (DNA): TGTACCTGGAGTGTTAAGGGAGGTGAGCAGTTCTTC. J is TRBJ2-1 and V is TRBV30; possibly TRBD2 for D (6 bases). The CDR3 is 12 amino acids. The V gene's germline CDR1 is GTSNPN and CDR2 SVGIG (reference sequence).

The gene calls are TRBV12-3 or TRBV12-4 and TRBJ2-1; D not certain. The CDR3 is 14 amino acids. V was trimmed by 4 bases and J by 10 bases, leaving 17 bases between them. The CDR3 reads CASSCGSPPDEQFF. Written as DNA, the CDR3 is TGTGCCAGCAGTTGTGGGTCTCCTCCCGACGAGCAGTTCTTC.

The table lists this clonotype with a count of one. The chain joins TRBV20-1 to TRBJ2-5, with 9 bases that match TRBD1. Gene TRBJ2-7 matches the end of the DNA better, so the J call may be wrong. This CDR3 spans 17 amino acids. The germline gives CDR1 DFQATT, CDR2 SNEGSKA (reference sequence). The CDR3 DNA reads TGCAGTGCTAGTGAACCCCCAAGGGACAGGGCAACGTACGAGCAGTACTTC. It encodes CSASEPPRDRATYEQYF.

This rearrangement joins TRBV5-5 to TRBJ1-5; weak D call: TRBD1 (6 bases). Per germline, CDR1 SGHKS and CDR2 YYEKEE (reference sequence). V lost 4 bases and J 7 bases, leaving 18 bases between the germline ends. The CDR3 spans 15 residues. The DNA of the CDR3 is TGTGCCAGCAGCGTCTTCGGGGGCGAGGGGCAGCCCCAGCATTTT. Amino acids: CASSVFGGEGQPQHF.

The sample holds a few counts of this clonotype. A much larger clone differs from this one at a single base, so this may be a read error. The CDR3 here is CASSSDPRYEQYF. The CDR3 DNA sequence: TGTGCCAGCAGCTCAGACCCTCGCTACGAGCAGTACTTC. This chain joins TRBV6-5 and TRBJ2-7; no clear D gene. This CDR3 is built from 13 residues. Deletions cut 6 bases from V and 3 bases from J, with 12 bases between. Looked up from germline, CDR1 is MNHEY and CDR2 is SVGAGI.

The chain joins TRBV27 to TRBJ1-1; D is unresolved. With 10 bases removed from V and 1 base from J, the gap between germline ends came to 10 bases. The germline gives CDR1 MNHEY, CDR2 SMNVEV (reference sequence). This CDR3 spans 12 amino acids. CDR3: CATQSGNTEAFF. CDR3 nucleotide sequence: TGTGCCACCCAGAGCGGGAACACTGAAGCTTTCTTT.

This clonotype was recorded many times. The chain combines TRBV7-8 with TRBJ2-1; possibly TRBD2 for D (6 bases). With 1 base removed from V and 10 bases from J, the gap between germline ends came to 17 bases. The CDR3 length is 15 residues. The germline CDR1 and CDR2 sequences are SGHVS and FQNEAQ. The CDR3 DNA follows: TGTGCCAGCAGCTTAGGGGTCGTATGGGGGGTGGAGCAGTTCTTC. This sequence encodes CASSLGVVWGVEQFF.

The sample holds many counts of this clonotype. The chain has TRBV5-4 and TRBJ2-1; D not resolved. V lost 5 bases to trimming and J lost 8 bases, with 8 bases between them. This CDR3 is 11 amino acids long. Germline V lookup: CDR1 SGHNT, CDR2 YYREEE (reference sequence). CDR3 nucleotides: TGTGCCAGCAGTTCTACAGATGAGCAGTTCTTC. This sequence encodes CASSSTDEQFF.

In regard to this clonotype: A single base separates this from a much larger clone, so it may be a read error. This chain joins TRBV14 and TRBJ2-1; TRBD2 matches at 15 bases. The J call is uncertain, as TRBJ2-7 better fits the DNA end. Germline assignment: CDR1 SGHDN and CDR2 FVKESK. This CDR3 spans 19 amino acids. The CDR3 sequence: CASRPAGTSGGRTYNEQYF. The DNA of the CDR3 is TGTGCCAGCAGACCTGCCGGGACTAGCGGGGGGCGAACCTACAATGAGCAGTACTTC.

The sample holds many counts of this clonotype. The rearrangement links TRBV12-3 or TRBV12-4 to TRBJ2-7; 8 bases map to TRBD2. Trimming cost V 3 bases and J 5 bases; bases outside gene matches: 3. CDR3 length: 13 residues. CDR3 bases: TGTGCCAGCAGTTTGTTCGGGGGGGACGAGCAGTACTTC. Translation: CASSLFGGDEQYF.

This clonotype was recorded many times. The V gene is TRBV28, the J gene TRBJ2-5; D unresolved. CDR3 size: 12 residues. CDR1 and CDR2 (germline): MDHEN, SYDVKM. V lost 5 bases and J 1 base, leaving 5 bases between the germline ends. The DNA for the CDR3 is TGTGCCAGCAGTCCGTTCCAAGAGACCCAGTACTTC. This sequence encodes CASSPFQETQYF.

Here the CDR3 DNA reads TGCGCCAGCAGCTTTGACTTGGCGACCGGGGAGCTGTTTTTT. Translated: CASSFDLATGELFF. The chain has TRBV5-1 and TRBJ2-2; no clear D. CDR3 length: 14 amino acids. The ends were cut back, 2 bases at V and 5 bases at J, with 10 bases in the middle. In germline, CDR1 is SGHRS, CDR2 YFSETQ.

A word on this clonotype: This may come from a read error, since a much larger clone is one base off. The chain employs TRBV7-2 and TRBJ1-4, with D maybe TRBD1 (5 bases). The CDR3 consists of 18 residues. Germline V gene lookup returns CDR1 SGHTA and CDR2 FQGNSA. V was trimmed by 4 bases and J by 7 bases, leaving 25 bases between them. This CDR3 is CASSSYPGLGVRSEKLFF. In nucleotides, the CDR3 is TGTGCCAGCAGCTCATATCCGGGACTGGGAGTTAGAAGTGAAAAACTGTTTTTT.

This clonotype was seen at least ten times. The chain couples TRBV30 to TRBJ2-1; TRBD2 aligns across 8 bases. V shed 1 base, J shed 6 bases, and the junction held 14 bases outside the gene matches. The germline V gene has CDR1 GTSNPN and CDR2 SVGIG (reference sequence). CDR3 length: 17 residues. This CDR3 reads CAWSEPPSGRGANEQFF. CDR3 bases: TGTGCCTGGAGTGAACCCCCGTCGGGGCGGGGGGCCAATGAGCAGTTCTTC.